Below are 3 T cell receptor beta chains sequenced from a single sample in a study of T cell responses to AZD1222 COVID-19 vaccine (dated by TCRdb to the early 2020s). Sample time point, as interpreted from the label and publication: about 28 days (+/-7) after the second vaccine dose. Library preparation used the immunoSEQ multiplex PCR assay. Drawn from immuneACCESS, this table holds only the in-frame rearrangements with V and J called that TCRdb kept. Clones are partly lost; checked studies trace under half to an unresolved V gene and leave the rest unexplained. The sample profile shows about 140,000 clones; about 89% of them were found once. 1% to 1.5% of the sample is held by the ten biggest clonotypes. The sequences come from peripheral blood, collected 28 days after the second AZD1222 dose. These receptors all come from an adult who received the AZD1222 COVID-19 vaccine.

J is TRBJ2-1 and V is TRBV11-2, with D hard to call. Germline-derived CDR1 and CDR2 are SGHAT and FQNNGV. Trimming stripped 5 bases from V and 8 bases from J, with 19 bases between. The CDR3 is 15 amino acids. The chain's CDR3 is CASSPDRVGRDEQFF. The CDR3, as DNA: TGTGCCAGCAGCCCCGACCGTGTGGGTCGGGATGAGCAGTTCTTC.

Points on this clone: Other DNA sequences in the same sample also yield this CDR3. This rearrangement joins TRBV28 to TRBJ1-1; D gene uncertain. Trimming took 2 bases from V and 0 from J, leaving 4 bases between them. The CDR3 totals 13 residues. The germline CDR1 and CDR2 sequences are MDHEN and SYDVKM. The CDR3 DNA sequence: TGTGCCAGCAGTTTACTAATGAACACTGAAGCTTTCTTT. Residues: CASSLLMNTEAFF.

J is TRBJ1-3 and V is TRBV5-1, with D unclear. Germline CDR1 SGHRS, CDR2 YFSETQ. The ends were cut back, 3 bases at V and 0 bases at J, with 7 bases in the middle. The CDR3 runs 14 residues. CDR3 DNA sequence: TGCGCCAGCAGCTCTATGAGCTCTGGAAACACCATATATTTT. Translated: CASSSMSSGNTIYF.